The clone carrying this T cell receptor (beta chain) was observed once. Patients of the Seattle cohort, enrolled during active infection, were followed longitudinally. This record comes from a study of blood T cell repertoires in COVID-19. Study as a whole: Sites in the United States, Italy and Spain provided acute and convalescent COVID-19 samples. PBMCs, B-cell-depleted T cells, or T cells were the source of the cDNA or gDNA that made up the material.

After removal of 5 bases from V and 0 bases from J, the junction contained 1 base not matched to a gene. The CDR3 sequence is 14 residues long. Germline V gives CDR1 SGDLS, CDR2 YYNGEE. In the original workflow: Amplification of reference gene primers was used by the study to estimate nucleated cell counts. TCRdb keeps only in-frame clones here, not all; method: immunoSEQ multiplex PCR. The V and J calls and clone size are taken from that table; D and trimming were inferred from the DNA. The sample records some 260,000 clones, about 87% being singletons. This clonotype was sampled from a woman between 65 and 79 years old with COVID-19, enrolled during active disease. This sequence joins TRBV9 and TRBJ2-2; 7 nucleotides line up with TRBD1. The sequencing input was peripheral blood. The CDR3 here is CASRDRTNTGELFF. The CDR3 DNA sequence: TGTGCCAGCAGGGACAGGACGAACACCGGGGAGCTGTTTTTT.